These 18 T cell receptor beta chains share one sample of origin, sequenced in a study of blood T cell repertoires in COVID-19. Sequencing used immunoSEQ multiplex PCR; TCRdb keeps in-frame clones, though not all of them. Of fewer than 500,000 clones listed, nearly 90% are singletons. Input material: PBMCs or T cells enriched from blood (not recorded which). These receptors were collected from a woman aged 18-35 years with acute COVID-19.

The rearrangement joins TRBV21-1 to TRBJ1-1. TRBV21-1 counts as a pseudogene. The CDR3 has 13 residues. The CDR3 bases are TGTGCCAGCAGCATCTGCTGGGTGTCGGGGGCTTTCTTT. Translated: CASSICWVSGAFF.

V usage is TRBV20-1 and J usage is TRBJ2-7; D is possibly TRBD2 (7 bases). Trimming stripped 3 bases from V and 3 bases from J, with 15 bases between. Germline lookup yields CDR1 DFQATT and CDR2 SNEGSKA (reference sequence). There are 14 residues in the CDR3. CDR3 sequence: CSASEGGGRYEQYF. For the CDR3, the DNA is TGCAGTGCTAGTGAAGGGGGGGGGCGCTACGAGCAGTACTTC.

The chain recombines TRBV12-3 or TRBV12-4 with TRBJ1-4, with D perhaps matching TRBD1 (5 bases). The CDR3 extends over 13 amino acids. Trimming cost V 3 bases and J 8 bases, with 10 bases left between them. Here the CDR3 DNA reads TGTGCCAGCAGTTTCCGCCGGGGGGAAAAACTGTTTTTT. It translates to CASSFRRGEKLFF.

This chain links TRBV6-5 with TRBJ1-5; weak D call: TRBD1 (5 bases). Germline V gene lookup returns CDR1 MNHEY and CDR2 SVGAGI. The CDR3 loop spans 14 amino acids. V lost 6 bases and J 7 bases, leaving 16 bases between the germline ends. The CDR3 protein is CASRAGMLGQPQHF. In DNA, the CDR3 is TGTGCCAGCAGAGCAGGGATGTTAGGACAGCCCCAGCATTTT.

CDR3 DNA: TGTGCCAGCAGCTTCCCGGGGGGGGACGACACAGATACGCAGTATTTT. The encoded protein is CASSFPGGDDTDTQYF. J is TRBJ2-3 and V is TRBV5-4, with 8 bases lining up with TRBD2. V lost 2 bases and J lost 2; bases outside the gene matches: 7. The CDR3 consists of 16 residues. CDR1 and CDR2 from the germline V gene are SGHNT and YYREEE (reference sequence).

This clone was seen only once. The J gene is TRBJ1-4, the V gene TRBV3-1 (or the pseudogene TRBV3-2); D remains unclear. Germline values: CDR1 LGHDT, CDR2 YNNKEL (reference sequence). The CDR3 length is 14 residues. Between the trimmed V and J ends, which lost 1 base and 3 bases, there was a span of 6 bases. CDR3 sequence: CASSQAGANEKLFF. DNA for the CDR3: TGTGCCAGCAGCCAAGCCGGGGCTAATGAAAAACTGTTTTTT.

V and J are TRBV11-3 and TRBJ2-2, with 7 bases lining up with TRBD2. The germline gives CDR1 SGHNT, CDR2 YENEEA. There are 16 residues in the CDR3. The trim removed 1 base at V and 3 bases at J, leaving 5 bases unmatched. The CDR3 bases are TGTGCCAGCAGCTTAGTGGCGGGAGATTACACCGGGGAGCTGTTTTTT. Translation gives CASSLVAGDYTGELFF.

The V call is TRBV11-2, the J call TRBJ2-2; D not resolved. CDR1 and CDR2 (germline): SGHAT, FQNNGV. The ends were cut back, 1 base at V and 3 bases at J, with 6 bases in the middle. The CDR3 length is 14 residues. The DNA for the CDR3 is TGTGCCAGCAGCTTAGCTTACTACACCGGGGAGCTGTTTTTT. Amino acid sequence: CASSLAYYTGELFF.

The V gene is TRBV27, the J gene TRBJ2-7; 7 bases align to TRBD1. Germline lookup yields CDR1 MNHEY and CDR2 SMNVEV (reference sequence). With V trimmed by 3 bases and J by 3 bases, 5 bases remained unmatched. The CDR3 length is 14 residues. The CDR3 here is CASSFGQAYYEQYF. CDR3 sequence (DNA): TGTGCCAGCAGTTTCGGACAGGCCTACTACGAGCAGTACTTC.

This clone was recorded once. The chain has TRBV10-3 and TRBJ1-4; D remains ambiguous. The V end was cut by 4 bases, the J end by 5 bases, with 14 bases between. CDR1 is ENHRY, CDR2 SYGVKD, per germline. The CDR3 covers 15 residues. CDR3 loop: CAISVSAVRNEKLFF. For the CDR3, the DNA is TGTGCCATCAGTGTTTCGGCGGTGAGAAATGAAAAACTGTTTTTT.

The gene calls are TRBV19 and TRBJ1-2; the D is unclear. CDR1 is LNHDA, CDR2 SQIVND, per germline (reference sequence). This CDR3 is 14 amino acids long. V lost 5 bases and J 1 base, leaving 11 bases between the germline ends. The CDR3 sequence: CASSGPGNNYGYTF. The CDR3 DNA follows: TGTGCCAGTAGTGGCCCGGGGAATAACTATGGCTACACCTTC.

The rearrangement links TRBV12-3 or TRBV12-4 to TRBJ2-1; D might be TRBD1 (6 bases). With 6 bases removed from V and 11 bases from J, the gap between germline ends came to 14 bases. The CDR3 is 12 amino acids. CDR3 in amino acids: CASSFSDRKQFF. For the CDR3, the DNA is TGTGCCAGCAGCTTTTCGGACAGAAAGCAGTTCTTC.

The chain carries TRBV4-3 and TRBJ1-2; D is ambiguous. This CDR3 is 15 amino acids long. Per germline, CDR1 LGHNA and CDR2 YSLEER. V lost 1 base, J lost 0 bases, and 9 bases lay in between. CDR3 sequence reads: CASSQVARANYGYTF. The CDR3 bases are TGCGCCAGCAGCCAAGTAGCCAGAGCTAACTATGGCTACACCTTC.

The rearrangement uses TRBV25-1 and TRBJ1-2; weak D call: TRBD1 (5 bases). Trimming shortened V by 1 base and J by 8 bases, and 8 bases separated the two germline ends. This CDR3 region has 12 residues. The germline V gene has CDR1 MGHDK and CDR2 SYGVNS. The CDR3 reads CASSESGGGYTF. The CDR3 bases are TGTGCCAGCAGTGAATCGGGGGGAGGCTACACCTTC.

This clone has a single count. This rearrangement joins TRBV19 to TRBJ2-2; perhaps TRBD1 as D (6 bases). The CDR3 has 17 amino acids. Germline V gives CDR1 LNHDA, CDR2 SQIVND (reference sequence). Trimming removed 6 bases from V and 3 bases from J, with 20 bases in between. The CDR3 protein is CASRQRATGQYTGELFF. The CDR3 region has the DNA TGTGCCAGTAGACAGAGAGCCACGGGACAATACACCGGGGAGCTGTTTTTT.

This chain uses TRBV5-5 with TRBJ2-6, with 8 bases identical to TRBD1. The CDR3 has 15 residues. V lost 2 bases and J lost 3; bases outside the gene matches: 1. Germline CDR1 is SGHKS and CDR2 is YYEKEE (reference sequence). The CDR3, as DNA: TGTGCCAGCAGCTTACAGGGGGATGGGGCCAACGTCCTGACTTTC. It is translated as CASSLQGDGANVLTF. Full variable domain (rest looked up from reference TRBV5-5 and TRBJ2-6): DAGVTQSPTHLIKTRGQQVTLRCSPISGHKSVSWYQQVLGQGPQFIFQYYEKEERGRGNFPDRFSARQFPNYSSELNVNALLLGDSALYLCASSLQGDGANVLTFGAGSRLTVL.

This CDR3 is CASSLGQGANTGELFF. The CDR3 DNA is TGTGCCAGCTCACTTGGACAGGGGGCGAACACCGGGGAGCTGTTTTTT. V usage is TRBV18 and J usage is TRBJ2-2, with 10 bases aligning to TRBD1. J was trimmed by 0 bases and V by 4 bases; bases with no gene match: 2. Per the germline V gene, CDR1 is KGHSH and CDR2 is LQKENI. The CDR3 totals 16 residues. The complete variable domain, with remaining parts taken from reference TRBV18 and TRBJ2-2, reads NAGVMQNPRHLVRRRGQEARLRCSPMKGHSHVYWYRQLPEEGLKFMVYLQKENIIDESGMPKERFSAEFPKEGPSILRIQQVVRGDSAAYFCASSLGQGANTGELFFGEGSRLTVL.

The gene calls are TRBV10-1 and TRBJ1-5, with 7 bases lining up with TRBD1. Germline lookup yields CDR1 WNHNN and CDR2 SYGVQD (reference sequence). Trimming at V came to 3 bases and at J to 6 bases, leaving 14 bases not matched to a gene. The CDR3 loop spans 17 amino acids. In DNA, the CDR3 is TGCGCCAGCAGTGATGGAGAAAGGGGGCGGGGCTGTCAGCCCCAGCATTTT. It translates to CASSDGERGRGCQPQHF.